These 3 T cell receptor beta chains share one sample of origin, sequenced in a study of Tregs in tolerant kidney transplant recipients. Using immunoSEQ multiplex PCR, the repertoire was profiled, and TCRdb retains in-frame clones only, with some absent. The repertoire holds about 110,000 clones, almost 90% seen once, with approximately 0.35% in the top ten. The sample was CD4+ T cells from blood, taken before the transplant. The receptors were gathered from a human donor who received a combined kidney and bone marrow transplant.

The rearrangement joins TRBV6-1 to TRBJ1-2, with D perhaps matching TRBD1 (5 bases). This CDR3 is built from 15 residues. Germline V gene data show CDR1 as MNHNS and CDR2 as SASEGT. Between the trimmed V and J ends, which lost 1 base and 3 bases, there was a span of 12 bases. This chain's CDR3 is CASSEGQGRDYGYTF. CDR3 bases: TGTGCCAGCAGTGAAGGCCAGGGTAGGGACTATGGCTACACCTTC.

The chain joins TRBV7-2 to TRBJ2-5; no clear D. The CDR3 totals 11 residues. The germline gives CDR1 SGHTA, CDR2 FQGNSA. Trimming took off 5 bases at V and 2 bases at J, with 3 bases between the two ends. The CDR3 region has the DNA TGTGCCAGCAGCCCACAAGAGACCCAGTACTTC. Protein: CASSPQETQYF.

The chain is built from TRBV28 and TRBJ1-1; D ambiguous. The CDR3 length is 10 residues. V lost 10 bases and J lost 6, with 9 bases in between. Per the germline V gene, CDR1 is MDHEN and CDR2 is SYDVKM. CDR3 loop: CATDQAEAFF. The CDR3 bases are TGTGCCACCGACCAGGCTGAAGCTTTCTTT.